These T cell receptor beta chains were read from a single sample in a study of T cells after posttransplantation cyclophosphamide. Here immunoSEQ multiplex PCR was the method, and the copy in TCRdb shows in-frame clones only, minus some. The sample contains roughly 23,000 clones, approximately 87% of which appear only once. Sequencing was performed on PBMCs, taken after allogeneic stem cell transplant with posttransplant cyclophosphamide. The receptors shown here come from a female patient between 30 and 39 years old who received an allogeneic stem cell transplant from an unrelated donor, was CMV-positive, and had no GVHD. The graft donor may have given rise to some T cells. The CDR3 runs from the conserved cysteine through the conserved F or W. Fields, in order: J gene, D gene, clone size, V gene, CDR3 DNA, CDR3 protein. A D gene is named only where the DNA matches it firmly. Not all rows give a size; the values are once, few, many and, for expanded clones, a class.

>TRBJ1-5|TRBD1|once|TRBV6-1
TGTGCCAGCAGTGAAGGGACAGGGAGAGGAACTCAGCCCCAGCATTTT
CASSEGTGRGTQPQHF
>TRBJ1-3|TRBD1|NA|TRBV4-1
TGCGCCAGCAGCCGATCGGACAGGGCCTCTTCTGGAAACACCATATATTTT
CASSRSDRASSGNTIYF
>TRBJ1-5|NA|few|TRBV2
TGTGCCAGCAGTGTGGGGGGAGGTAGCAATCAGCCCCAGCATTTT
CASSVGGGSNQPQHF
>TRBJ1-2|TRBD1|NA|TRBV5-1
TGCGCCAGCAGCTTGGGGGGACAGAGCTATGGCTACACCTTC
CASSLGGQSYGYTF
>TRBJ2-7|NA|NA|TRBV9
TGTGCCAGCAGCGTAGGGAGCTCCTACGAGCAGTACTTC
CASSVGSSYEQYF
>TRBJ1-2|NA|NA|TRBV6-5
TGTGCCAGCAGTGGCCAGGGAAGGGTCTATGGCTACACCTTC
CASSGQGRVYGYTF
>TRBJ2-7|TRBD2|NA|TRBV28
TGTGCCAGCAGTTTATGGCGGGGGACGGGAAGAGACTACGAGCAGTACTTC
CASSLWRGTGRDYEQYF
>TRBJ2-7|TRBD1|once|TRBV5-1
TGCGCCAGGAATCCGGGACAGGGGATCCACGAGCAGTACTTC
CARNPGQGIHEQYF
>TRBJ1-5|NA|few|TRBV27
TGTGCCAGCTCCCCGGAGGGCAGCAATCAGCCCCAGCATTTT
CASSPEGSNQPQHF
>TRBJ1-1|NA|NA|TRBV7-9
TGTGCCAGCAGCTTAGTCGGGAACACTGAAGCTTTCTTT
CASSLVGNTEAFF
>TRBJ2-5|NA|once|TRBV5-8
TGTGCCAGCAGCTTGAATCTCGAGACCCAGTACTTC
CASSLNLETQYF
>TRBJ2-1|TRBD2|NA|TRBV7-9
TGTGCCAGCAGCCTAACTAGCGGGGGGTACAATGAGCAGTTCTTC
CASSLTSGGYNEQFF
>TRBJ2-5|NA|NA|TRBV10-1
TGCGCCAGCAGTGGGGACTGGGGGTCGGAAGAGACCCAGTACTTC
CASSGDWGSEETQYF
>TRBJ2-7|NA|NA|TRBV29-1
TGCAGCGTAAGTCGGACAGCCTCCTACGAGCAGTACTTC
CSVSRTASYEQYF
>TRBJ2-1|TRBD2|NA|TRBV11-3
TGTGCCAGCAGCTCCCGGGGGGGGCTCGAGCAGTTCTTC
CASSSRGGLEQFF
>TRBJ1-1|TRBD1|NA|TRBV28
TGTGCCAGCAGTTGTTGGGACAGGGGGAAGACTGAAGCTTTCTTT
CASSCWDRGKTEAFF
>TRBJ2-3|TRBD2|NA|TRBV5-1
TGCGCCAGCAGCACCCAGCGGGGGGGAGGCACAGATACGCAGTATTTT
CASSTQRGGGTDTQYF
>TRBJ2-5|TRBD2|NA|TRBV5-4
TGTGCCAGCAGCGAGCCGGGACTAGCGGAAGAGACCCAGTACTTC
CASSEPGLAEETQYF
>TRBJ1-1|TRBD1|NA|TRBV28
TGTGCCAGCAGTTTTCAGGGGGCCCGGAACACTGAAGCTTTCTTT
CASSFQGARNTEAFF
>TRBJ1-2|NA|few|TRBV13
TGTGCCAGCAGCCCCCAACTCCCTAACTATGGCTACACCTTC
CASSPQLPNYGYTF
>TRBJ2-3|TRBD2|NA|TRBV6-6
TGTGCCAGCAGCAACACGGGACTAGCGCTGACAGATACGCAGTATTTT
CASSNTGLALTDTQYF
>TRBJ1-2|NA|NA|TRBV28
TGTGCCACCCGGGGGGGCTCGGTTAACTATGGCTACACCTTC
CATRGGSVNYGYTF
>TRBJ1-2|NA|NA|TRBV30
TGTGCCTGGAATGACGGCGGTGGCTACACCTTC
CAWNDGGGYTF
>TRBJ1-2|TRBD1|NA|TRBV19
TGTGCCAGTAGGACAGGGCGCGGGTATGGCTACACCTTC
CASRTGRGYGYTF
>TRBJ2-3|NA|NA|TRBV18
TGTGCCAGCTCACCACGACATACCCTAGATACGCAGTATTTT
CASSPRHTLDTQYF
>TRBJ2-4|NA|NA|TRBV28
TGTGCCAGCAGTTTATCGACCCGGGTCCCAGCCAAAAACATTCAGTACTTC
CASSLSTRVPAKNIQYF
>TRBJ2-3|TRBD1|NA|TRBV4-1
TGCGCCAGCAGCCACCCCGGCCCGGGACAGGGTACAGATACGCAGTATTTT
CASSHPGPGQGTDTQYF
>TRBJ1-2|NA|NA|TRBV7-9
TGTGCCAGCAGCCTACAGGGCGACTATGGCTACACCTTC
CASSLQGDYGYTF
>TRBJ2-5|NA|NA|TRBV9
TGTGCCAGCAGCGTATCACTAGACGAGACCCAGTACTTC
CASSVSLDETQYF
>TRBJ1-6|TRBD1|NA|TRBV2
TGTGCCAGCAGTCTACAGGGGGTAAATTCACCCCTCCACTTT
CASSLQGVNSPLHF
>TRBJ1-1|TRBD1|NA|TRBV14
TGTGCCAGCAGCACCTTCCGGGACAGTGAAGCTTTCTTT
CASSTFRDSEAFF
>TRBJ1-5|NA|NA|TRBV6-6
TGTGCCAGCAGCCAAGTAGTCGATCAGCCCCAGCATTTT
CASSQVVDQPQHF
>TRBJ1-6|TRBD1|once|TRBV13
TGTGCCAGCAGCGCATCCGGGACAGGGGCCCGCTTCTTCCACTTT
CASSASGTGARFFHF
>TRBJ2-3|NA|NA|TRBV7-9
TGTGCCAGCAGCTTATATGAGATAATCGGCACAGATACGCAGTATTTT
CASSLYEIIGTDTQYF
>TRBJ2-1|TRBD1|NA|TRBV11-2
TGTGCCAGCAGCGCCGGTGTGAGGGGGCAGGGGAATGAGCAGTTCTTC
CASSAGVRGQGNEQFF
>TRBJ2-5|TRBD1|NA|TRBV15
TGTGCCACCAGCAGAGATCTAGGGGACAGGGTGTTTGGGCAGTACTTC
CATSRDLGDRVFGQYF
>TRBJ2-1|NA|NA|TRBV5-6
TGTGCCAGCAGCTTCCCGTTGGGAGGGGGGACAGGAAATATCAATGAGCAGTTCTTC
CASSFPLGGGTGNINEQFF
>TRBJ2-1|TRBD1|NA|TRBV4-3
TGCGCCAGCAGCCAAGCAGGCAGGGGGTTCTCCTACAATGAGCAGTTCTTC
CASSQAGRGFSYNEQFF
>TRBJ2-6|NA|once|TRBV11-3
TGTGCCAGCAGCCGAGGGACATCTGAAGCCGGGGCCAACGTCCTGACTTTC
CASSRGTSEAGANVLTF
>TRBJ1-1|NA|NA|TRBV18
TGTGCCAGCTCACCTACAGGGAACACTGAAGCTTTCTTT
CASSPTGNTEAFF
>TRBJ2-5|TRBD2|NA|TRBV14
TGTGCCAGCAGCCCGGATCTCCCCCGGGCTAGCGGGGGGGTTGAGACCCAGTACTTC
CASSPDLPRASGGVETQYF
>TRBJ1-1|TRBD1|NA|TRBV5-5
TGTGCCAGCAGTTGGACAGGGAGATATGCTGAAGCTTTCTTT
CASSWTGRYAEAFF
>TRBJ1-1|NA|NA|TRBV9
TGTGCCAGCAGCGTCGACGACAGTGCGATAGCTTTCTTT
CASSVDDSAIAFF
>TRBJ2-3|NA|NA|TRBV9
TGTGCCAGCAGCGTAGATCTAGCTAGGCGCACAGATACGCAGTATTTT
CASSVDLARRTDTQYF
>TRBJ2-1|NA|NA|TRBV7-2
TGTGCCAGCATCCGTTTCGGGGACACGCCCATCAATGAGCAGTTCTTC
CASIRFGDTPINEQFF
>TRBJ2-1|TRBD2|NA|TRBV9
TGTGCCAGCAGCGTTAGCGGGGTCTCCTACAATGAGCAGTTCTTC
CASSVSGVSYNEQFF
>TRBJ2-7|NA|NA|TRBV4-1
TGCGCCAGCAGCCAAGTACGAGACATGGACTACGAGCAGTACTTC
CASSQVRDMDYEQYF
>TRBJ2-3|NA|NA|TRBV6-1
TGTGCCAGCAGTCTGTCACAGGGCACAGATACGCAGTATTTT
CASSLSQGTDTQYF
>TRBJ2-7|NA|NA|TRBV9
TGTGCCAGCAGCGTAGGAGGGGGTCCCCTCTACGAGCAGTACTTC
CASSVGGGPLYEQYF
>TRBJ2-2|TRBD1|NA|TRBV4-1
TGCGCCAGCAGCCAATCGACAGGGGAGCGGACCGGGGAGCTGTTTTTT
CASSQSTGERTGELFF
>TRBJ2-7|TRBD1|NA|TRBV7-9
TGTGCCAGCAGCGCCCGGACAGGGGGCGGCCACGAGCAGTACTTC
CASSARTGGGHEQYF
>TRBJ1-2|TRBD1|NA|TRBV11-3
TGTGCCAGCAGCTCCGGACAGGGGTATGGCTACACCTTC
CASSSGQGYGYTF
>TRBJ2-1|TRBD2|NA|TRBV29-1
TGCAGCGTTATGGGACTAGCGGTCGGTGAGCAGTTCTTC
CSVMGLAVGEQFF
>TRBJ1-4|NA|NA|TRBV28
TGTGCCAGCCACCAGTCGAATGAAAAACTGTTTTTT
CASHQSNEKLFF
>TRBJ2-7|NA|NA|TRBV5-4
TGTGCCAGCAGCTTGGTGGCGGGGTCCACCCACGAGCAGTACTTC
CASSLVAGSTHEQYF